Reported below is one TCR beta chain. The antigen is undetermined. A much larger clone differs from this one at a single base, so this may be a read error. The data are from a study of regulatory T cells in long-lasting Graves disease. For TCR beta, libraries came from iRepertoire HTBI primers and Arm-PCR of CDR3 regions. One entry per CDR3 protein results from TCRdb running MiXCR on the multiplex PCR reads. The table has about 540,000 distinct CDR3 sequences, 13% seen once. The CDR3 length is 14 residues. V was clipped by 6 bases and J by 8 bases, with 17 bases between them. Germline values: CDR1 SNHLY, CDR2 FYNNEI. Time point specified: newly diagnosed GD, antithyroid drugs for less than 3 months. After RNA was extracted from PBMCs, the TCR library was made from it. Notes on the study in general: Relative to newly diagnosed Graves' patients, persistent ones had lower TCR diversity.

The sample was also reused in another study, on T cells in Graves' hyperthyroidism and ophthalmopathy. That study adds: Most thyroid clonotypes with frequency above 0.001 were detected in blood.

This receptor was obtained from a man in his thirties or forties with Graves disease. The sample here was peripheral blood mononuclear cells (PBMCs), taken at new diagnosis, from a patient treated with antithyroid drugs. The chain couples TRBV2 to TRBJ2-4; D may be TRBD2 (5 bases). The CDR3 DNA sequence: TGTGCCAGCAGGGACCGGAGAGGGATAGACATTCAGTACTTC. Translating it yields CASRDRRGIDIQYF.